Listed here are 23 T cell receptor beta chains from one sample, sequenced in a study of blood T cell repertoires in COVID-19. Using immunoSEQ multiplex PCR, the repertoire was profiled, and TCRdb retains in-frame clones only, with some absent. The sample has about 240,000 clones; just under 85% are singletons. The material sequenced was peripheral blood. The source of these receptors is a man between 45 and 60 years old with acute or convalescent COVID-19.

This rearrangement joins TRBV5-4 to TRBJ1-1; 7 bases match TRBD1. The CDR3 covers 13 residues. J lost 3 bases, V lost 1 base, and 0 bases had no gene match. Germline CDR1 SGHNT, CDR2 YYREEE (reference sequence). In DNA, the CDR3 is TGTGCCAGCAGCTTGACAGGGGACACTGAAGCTTTCTTT. This sequence encodes CASSLTGDTEAFF.

The chain has TRBV11-2 and TRBJ1-5; 9 nucleotides line up with TRBD1. Germline V gives CDR1 SGHAT, CDR2 FQNNGV. The CDR3 extends over 14 amino acids. V lost 5 bases, J lost 4 bases, and 3 bases stayed unmatched. CDR3 amino acids: CASSPGTGNQPQHF. The CDR3 coding sequence is TGTGCCAGCAGCCCAGGGACAGGGAATCAGCCCCAGCATTTT.

This chain links TRBV4-1 with TRBJ2-2; 7 bases align to TRBD1. The germline V gene has CDR1 MGHRA and CDR2 YSYEKL. Losses at the gene ends were 4 bases for V and 5 bases for J; bases not matched to a gene: 7. This CDR3 is 15 amino acids long. The DNA for the CDR3 is TGCGCCAGCAGCCGAGGGACAGCCCGAACCGGGGAGCTGTTTTTT. Protein product: CASSRGTARTGELFF.

Of note for this clone: Germline and junction disagree at one end, which may indicate a read error. The rearrangement uses TRBV7-7 and TRBJ2-1, with TRBD1 matching 8 bases. The CDR3 consists of 16 residues. The germline V gene has CDR1 SSHAT and CDR2 FNYEAQ (reference sequence). Here the CDR3 reads CASSRGTGDTYNEQFF. The DNA for the CDR3 is TGTGCTAGCAGCCGCGGGACAGGTGATACCTACAATGAGCAGTTCTTC.

The J gene is TRBJ2-1, the V gene TRBV11-2; 9 bases align to TRBD1. V was clipped by 1 base and J by 8 bases; unmatched bases: 9. Germline CDR1 is SGHAT and CDR2 is FQNNGV. The CDR3 runs to 16 residues. The CDR3 coding sequence is TGTGCCAGCAGCTTAGTCGGGACAGGGCTAGAGGATGAGCAGTTCTTC. This gives the protein CASSLVGTGLEDEQFF.

The chain uses TRBV7-2 and TRBJ2-6, with 9 bases lining up with TRBD1. CDR1 SGHTA and CDR2 FQGNSA come from the germline V gene. This CDR3 is 15 amino acids long. Trimming removed 5 bases from V and 5 bases from J; junction bases left unmatched: 4. CDR3 residues: CASSRGTGRANVLTF. In DNA, the CDR3 is TGTGCCAGCAGCCGTGGGACAGGGAGGGCCAACGTCCTGACTTTC.

This clone appeared once. The CDR3 reads CASSYPRGAYNSPLHF. The CDR3 DNA reads as TGTGCCAGCAGTTACCCCAGGGGAGCCTATAATTCACCCCTCCACTTT. The V gene is TRBV6-5, the J gene TRBJ1-6; D is possibly TRBD1 (6 bases). CDR1 MNHEY and CDR2 SVGAGI come from the germline V gene. Trimming removed 2 bases from V and 2 bases from J, with 10 bases in between. This CDR3 spans 16 amino acids.

The chain links TRBV6-5 to TRBJ1-5; unclear D gene. V lost 7 bases and J lost 2, with 15 bases in between. CDR1 and CDR2 (germline): MNHEY, SVGAGI. There are 15 residues in the CDR3. CDR3 DNA sequence: TGTGCCAGCACTTTCAGCGGACTAGGCAATCAGCCCCAGCATTTT. Translation: CASTFSGLGNQPQHF.

This clone was picked up one time. J is TRBJ1-4 and V is TRBV30; TRBD1 agrees at 7 bases. V trimming: 7 bases; J trimming: 7 bases; junction bases outside the gene matches: 9. Looked up from germline, CDR1 is GTSNPN and CDR2 is SVGIG (reference sequence). The CDR3 consists of 13 residues. The CDR3 bases are TGTGCCTATTCCCAGGGGGTTAGTGAAAAACTGTTTTTT. Translation: CAYSQGVSEKLFF.

V and J are TRBV19 and TRBJ2-7; a weak D match, TRBD2 (5 bases). The germline gives CDR1 LNHDA, CDR2 SQIVND (reference sequence). The V end was cut by 1 base, the J end by 3 bases, with 13 bases between. This CDR3 is built from 15 residues. CDR3 DNA: TGTGCCAGTAGTATAGCTGGAGGAGTCGGCTACGAGCAGTACTTC. This codes for CASSIAGGVGYEQYF.

The sample holds one count of this clone. As DNA, the CDR3 is TGCGCCAGCAGCTCGGACAGGGAGGTCTACGAGCAGTACTTC. Its translation is CASSSDREVYEQYF. V is TRBV4-1 and J is TRBJ2-7, with 8 bases fitting TRBD1. The length of the CDR3 is 14 residues. CDR1 is MGHRA and CDR2 is YSYEKL in the germline V gene. With 5 bases clipped from V and 3 bases from J, the junction kept 6 bases outside the gene matches.

The chain combines TRBV2 with TRBJ2-1; the match to TRBD2 covers 9 bases. The ends lost 1 base at V and 2 bases at J; junction bases unmatched: 3. The CDR3 extends over 16 amino acids. Germline V gene lookup returns CDR1 SNHLY and CDR2 FYNNEI. The CDR3 coding sequence is TGTGCCAGCAGTGAAGACGCGGGGGGGCCCTACAATGAGCAGTTCTTC. This codes for CASSEDAGGPYNEQFF.

This clone was counted only a few times. The V gene is TRBV2, the J gene TRBJ2-2, with 10 bases matching TRBD1. CDR1 is SNHLY, CDR2 FYNNEI, per germline. CDR3 size: 17 residues. The junction had 10 bases not matched to a gene; V was cut back by 7 bases and J by 2 bases. The CDR3 DNA reads as TGTGCCAGCAACGGAATGGGACAGGGGAAAAACACCGGGGAGCTGTTTTTT. Encoded protein: CASNGMGQGKNTGELFF.

The gene calls are TRBV5-1 and TRBJ2-7; 11 nucleotides align to TRBD2. J was trimmed by 2 bases and V by 4 bases; bases with no gene match: 5. The germline gives CDR1 SGHRS, CDR2 YFSETQ. The CDR3 totals 15 residues. CDR3 coding DNA: TGCGCCAGCAGCCTGGGACTAGCGGCAACCTACGAGCAGTACTTC. It specifies CASSLGLAATYEQYF.

V is TRBV5-6 and J is TRBJ1-2, with D possibly being TRBD1 (5 bases). Germline CDR1 is SGHDT and CDR2 is YYEEEE. CDR3 size: 12 residues. Trimming took off 4 bases at V and 3 bases at J, with 7 bases between the two ends. The DNA of the CDR3 is TGTGCCAGCAGCCCACAGGACTATGGCTACACCTTC. Translated, it gives CASSPQDYGYTF.

The gene calls are TRBV27 and TRBJ2-1; D not resolved. Trimming took 7 bases from V and 9 from J, leaving 16 bases between them. Germline V CDR1 and CDR2: MNHEY, SMNVEV (reference sequence). The CDR3 is 13 amino acids. In DNA form, the CDR3 reads TGTGCCAGCAACAGCTCTCCACTCAGTGAGCAGTTCTTC. This gives the protein CASNSSPLSEQFF.

The J gene is TRBJ2-1, the V gene TRBV7-3; tentatively, D is TRBD1 (6 bases). V was shortened by 3 bases and J by 3 bases, with 18 bases between the two germline ends. The CDR3 extends over 17 amino acids. From germline, CDR1 is SGHTA and CDR2 FQGTGA. The CDR3 spells CASSFLSGAPRYNEQFF. The CDR3 nucleotides read TGTGCCAGCAGCTTTCTATCAGGGGCTCCGCGCTACAATGAGCAGTTCTTC.

This chain connects TRBV28 to TRBJ2-5, with D perhaps matching TRBD2 (6 bases). Trimming removed 1 base at V and 1 base at J, with 13 bases between. The CDR3 consists of 16 residues. Per germline, CDR1 MDHEN and CDR2 SYDVKM. The CDR3 DNA follows: TGTGCCAGCAGTTTATACTGGAGGGAAGTCCAAGAGACCCAGTACTTC. Protein sequence: CASSLYWREVQETQYF. Combining the CDR3 with reference TRBV28 and TRBJ2-5 gives the whole variable domain DVKVTQSSRYLVKRTGEKVFLECVQDMDHENMFWYRQDPGLGLRLIYFSYDVKMKEKGDIPEGYSVSREKKERFSLILESASTNQTSMYLCASSLYWREVQETQYFGPGTRLLVL.

This clone was found a few times. The chain combines TRBV27 with TRBJ2-7; 9 nucleotides line up with TRBD2. V lost 3 bases, J lost 3 bases, and 3 bases stayed unmatched. The germline V gene encodes CDR1 MNHEY and CDR2 SMNVEV (reference sequence). The CDR3 loop spans 14 amino acids. CDR3: CASSFSGSYYEQYF. As DNA, the CDR3 is TGTGCCAGCAGTTTTAGCGGGAGTTACTACGAGCAGTACTTC.

The chain has TRBV28 and TRBJ2-3, with D unclear. In germline, CDR1 is MDHEN, CDR2 SYDVKM. CDR3 size: 15 residues. V was pared by 8 bases and J by 2 bases, with 17 bases between. CDR3 region: CASLHGGSNTDTQYF. The CDR3 bases are TGTGCCAGCCTCCATGGCGGCAGCAACACAGATACGCAGTATTTT.

The chain has TRBV7-3 and TRBJ2-1; D not resolved. Germline V lookup: CDR1 SGHTA, CDR2 FQGTGA. V lost 2 bases and J 6 bases, leaving 11 bases between the germline ends. This CDR3 contains 14 residues. The CDR3 DNA reads as TGTGCCAGCAGCTTATTCGTTTCAGGCAATGAGCAGTTCTTC. Its translation is CASSLFVSGNEQFF.

This clone appeared once. The chain carries TRBV5-1 and TRBJ2-7, with D unresolved. Germline CDR1 reads SGHRS; CDR2 reads YFSETQ. Trimming stripped 0 bases from V and 4 bases from J, with 14 bases between. The CDR3 covers 15 residues. The CDR3 DNA sequence: TGCGCCAGCAGCTTGGCCTCAGGCCCTACGTACGAGCAGTACTTC. Translation: CASSLASGPTYEQYF.

The J gene is TRBJ2-7, the V gene TRBV12-3 or TRBV12-4; no clear D. CDR3 size: 13 residues. Trimming pared 3 bases from V and 3 bases from J, leaving 9 bases between. The CDR3 protein is CASSFLPLYEQYF. CDR3 nucleotide sequence: TGTGCCAGCAGTTTTCTCCCCCTCTACGAGCAGTACTTC.